What follows are 12 T cell receptor beta chains derived from one specimen sequenced in a study of T cell clonality in common variable immunodeficiency. Here immunoSEQ multiplex PCR was the method, and the copy in TCRdb shows in-frame clones only, minus some. This sample comprises some 60,000 clones, none seen once only. Sequenced sample: peripheral blood mononuclear cells. The receptors were gathered from a person aged 18-70 years in good health.

This clone showed up many times. Coverage ceases 3 residues before the CDR3 finishes, and the germline J gene fills in the end. This chain joins TRBV10-3 and TRBJ2-3, with 10 bases that match TRBD2. After removal of 4 bases from V and 3 bases from J, the junction contained 4 bases not matched to a gene. CDR1 ENHRY and CDR2 SYGVKD come from the germline V gene. The CDR3 has 15 amino acids. CDR3 bases read: TGTGCCATCAGTGTAGAAGCGGGAGGGACAGATACG. Residues: CAISVEAGGTDT. The whole CDR3 protein is CAISVEAGGTDTQYF.

This clone was counted many times. The read terminates 3 residues before the CDR3 end, so the remaining end is supplied by the germline J gene. The rearrangement uses TRBV12-3 or TRBV12-4 and TRBJ2-3; TRBD2 matches 9 bases. CDR3 length: 16 amino acids. The trim removed 6 bases at V and 3 bases at J, leaving 10 bases unmatched. The sequenced part of the CDR3 DNA is TGTGCCAGCAGGTTCCTAGCGGGAATGTTTACAGATACG. The encoded protein is CASRFLAGMFTDT. The whole CDR3 region reads CASRFLAGMFTDTQYF.

This clone has at least ten counts. Partial CDR3 DNA: TGTGCCAGCAGTTTTTGGGGGACAGCTGGAAACACC. Translating gives CASSFWGTAGNT. The complete CDR3 sequence is CASSFWGTAGNTIYF. The genes are TRBV28 and TRBJ1-3; 7 nucleotides match TRBD1. The read gets to within 3 residues of the CDR3 end, and the germline J gene fills in the rest. The junction had 4 bases not matched to a gene; V was cut back by 3 bases and J by 2 bases. The length of the CDR3 is 15 residues. CDR1 is MDHEN and CDR2 is SYDVKM in the germline V gene.

This clone was picked up many times. From the germline J gene comes the end of the CDR3, since the read stops 3 residues before it. This sequence joins TRBV11-2 and TRBJ1-1, with D hard to call. The V gene's germline CDR1 is SGHAT and CDR2 FQNNGV. V was trimmed by 1 base and J by 4 bases, leaving 10 bases between them. The CDR3 is 14 residues long. The CDR3 bases that were read are TGTGCCAGCAGCTTAGGGGCGGGCTCCACTGAA. Amino acids: CASSLGAGSTE. The entire CDR3 sequence reads CASSLGAGSTEAFF.

This clone was detected ten times or more. The read gets to within 3 residues of the CDR3 end, and the germline J gene fills in the rest. The chain has TRBV19 and TRBJ2-2; 8 nucleotides agree with TRBD1. The CDR3 covers 15 residues. The V gene end was trimmed by 5 bases and the J gene end by 5 bases; junction bases not matched to a gene: 7. The germline V gene encodes CDR1 LNHDA and CDR2 SQIVND (reference sequence). Partial CDR3 DNA: TGTGCCAGTAGTTACTACAGGGGGGAGACCGGGGAG. Translated: CASSYYRGETGE. The entire CDR3 is CASSYYRGETGELFF. The complete variable domain, with remaining parts taken from reference TRBV19 and TRBJ2-2, reads DGGITQSPKYLFRKEGQNVTLSCEQNLNHDAMYWYRQDPGQGLRLIYYSQIVNDFQKGDIAEGYSVSREKKESFPLTVTSAQKNPTAFYLCASSYYRGETGELFFGEGSRLTVL.

This clone was observed at least ten times. The read finishes 3 residues shy of the CDR3 end, and the germline J gene is used to complete it. V gene TRBV2 combines with J gene TRBJ2-7, with TRBD1 matching 7 bases. The CDR3 has 15 amino acids. J lost 2 bases, V lost 4 bases, and 8 bases had no gene match. Germline CDR1 reads SNHLY; CDR2 reads FYNNEI. The sequenced part of the CDR3 DNA is TGTGCCAGCAGTGCAACAGGGACAGCAACCTACGAG. It codes for CASSATGTATYE. The entire CDR3 sequence reads CASSATGTATYEQYF.

This clone was seen ten or more times. The read stops 3 residues short of the end of the CDR3; the missing end is completed from the germline J gene. The chain is built from TRBV11-2 and TRBJ2-5; possible D gene TRBD1, 6 bases. The germline CDR1 and CDR2 sequences are SGHAT and FQNNGV. With 5 bases removed from V and 5 bases from J, the gap between germline ends came to 12 bases. This CDR3 comprises 13 residues. CDR3 DNA (partial): TGTGCCAGCAGCCAAGACAGGTCGGAGACC. Protein sequence: CASSQDRSET. The full CDR3 protein is CASSQDRSETQYF.

The table lists this clone with many counts. The read ends 3 residues before the CDR3 terminus; that terminus is restored from the germline J gene. The genes are TRBV19 and TRBJ2-3; 9 positions match TRBD1. V dropped 6 bases and J dropped 3; count of bases not matched to a gene: 4. The CDR3 is 14 residues long. The germline V gene encodes CDR1 LNHDA and CDR2 SQIVND (reference sequence). The CDR3 reads CASRRTGETDTQYF. The CDR3 DNA, read in part, is TGTGCCAGTAGGAGGACAGGGGAAACAGATACG.

This clone was seen repeatedly, ten times or more. The observed sequence ends 3 residues before the CDR3 terminus, with the missing tail filled in from the germline J gene. This sequence joins TRBV5-4 and TRBJ1-4, with D maybe TRBD1 (6 bases). CDR1 is SGHNT and CDR2 is YYREEE in the germline V gene (reference sequence). Trimming took 4 bases from V and 3 from J, leaving 10 bases between them. The CDR3 spans 14 residues. The CDR3 spells CASSPGVANEKLFF. Partial CDR3 DNA: TGTGCCAGCAGCCCAGGGGTAGCTAATGAAAAA. The full variable domain, rest sourced from reference TRBV5-4 and TRBJ1-4, is ETGVTQSPTHLIKTRGQQVTLRCSSQSGHNTVSWYQQALGQGPQFIFQYYREEENGRGNFPPRFSGLQFPNYSSELNVNALELDDSALYLCASSPGVANEKLFFGSGTQLSVL.

This clone was recorded many times. The missing CDR3 end, 3 residues past where the read stops, is filled in from the germline J gene. V usage is TRBV12-3 or TRBV12-4 and J usage is TRBJ2-1; 8 bases are shared with TRBD2. CDR3 length equals 14 residues. Trimming cost V 6 bases and J 9 bases; bases outside gene matches: 10. CDR3 residues: CASSAGGPRSEQFF. CDR3 bases read: TGTGCCAGCAGCGCGGGGGGCCCCCGGAGTGAG.

This clone was detected ten times or more. With the read ending 3 residues before the CDR3 end, the germline J gene is used to fill in that end. The chain has TRBV7-6 and TRBJ1-1; D is ambiguous. Germline-derived CDR1 and CDR2 are SGHVS and FNYEAQ. CDR3 size: 13 residues. Trimming removed 4 bases from V and 0 bases from J, with 6 bases in between. Here the CDR3 reads CASSSQMNTEAFF. Incomplete CDR3 DNA: TGTGCCAGCAGCTCGCAGATGAACACTGAA.

This clone came up many times. The chain's CDR3 is CAWRDRDLGSDGYTF. The CDR3 bases that were read are TGTGCCTGGAGGGACAGGGATCTGGGTTCTGATGGC. V and J are TRBV30 and TRBJ1-2; 8 nucleotides align to TRBD1. The read ends 3 residues early relative to the CDR3; the germline J gene fills the gap. The CDR3 extends over 15 amino acids. Germline V lookup: CDR1 GTSNPN, CDR2 SVGIG (reference sequence). The J segment lost 6 bases and the V segment lost 3 bases, leaving 12 bases of the junction unmatched. The full variable domain, completed using reference TRBV30 and TRBJ1-2, is SQTIHQWPATLVQPVGSPLSLECTVEGTSNPNLYWYRQAAGRGLQLLFYSVGIGQISSEVPQNLSASRPQDRQFILSSKKLLLSDSGFYLCAWRDRDLGSDGYTFGSGTRLTVV.